The source of this T cell receptor beta chain is a study of T cell changes during pregnancy in multiple sclerosis. V lost 0 bases, J lost 4 bases, and 7 bases stayed unmatched. The V gene's germline CDR1 is LNHNV and CDR2 YYDKDF (reference sequence). This CDR3 region has 16 residues. The assay was immunoSEQ multiplex PCR, and TCRdb's table has in-frame clones only and misses some. The sample lists roughly 93,000 clones, around 92% occurring once. The sequences come from peripheral blood, collected after pregnancy. The receptor was isolated from a female donor with multiple sclerosis, enrolled in a pregnancy study. The chain is built from TRBV15 and TRBJ2-5; 8 bases match TRBD2. As DNA, the CDR3 is TGTGCCACCAGCAGAGATCTTGGTAGCGGGGCAGAGACCCAGTACTTC. Translating gives CATSRDLGSGAETQYF.